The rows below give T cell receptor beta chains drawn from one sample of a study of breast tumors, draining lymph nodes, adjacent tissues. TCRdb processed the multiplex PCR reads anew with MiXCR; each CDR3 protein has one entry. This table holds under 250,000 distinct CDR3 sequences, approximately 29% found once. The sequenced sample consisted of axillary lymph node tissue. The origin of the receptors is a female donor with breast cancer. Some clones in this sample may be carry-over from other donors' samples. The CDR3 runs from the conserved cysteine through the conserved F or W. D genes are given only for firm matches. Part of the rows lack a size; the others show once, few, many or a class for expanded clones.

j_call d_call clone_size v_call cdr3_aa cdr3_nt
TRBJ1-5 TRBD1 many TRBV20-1 CSAADRGRGSQPQHF TGCAGTGCCGCGGACAGGGGGCGCGGAAGTCAGCCCCAGCATTTT
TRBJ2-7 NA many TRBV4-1 CASSQAQWVREQYF TGCGCCAGCAGCCAAGCGCAGTGGGTACGGGAGCAGTACTTC
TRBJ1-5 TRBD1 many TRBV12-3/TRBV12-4 CASSATGGTGNQPQHF TGTGCCAGCAGTGCCACAGGGGGCACGGGCAATCAGCCCCAGCATTTT
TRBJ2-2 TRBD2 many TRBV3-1 CASSYGTSGARFNTGELFF TGTGCCAGCAGCTACGGGACTAGCGGGGCCCGTTTTAACACCGGGGAGCTGTTTTTT
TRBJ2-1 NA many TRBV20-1 CSGRTRRSYNEQFF TGCAGTGGAAGGACACGGCGCTCCTACAATGAGCAGTTCTTC
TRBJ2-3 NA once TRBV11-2 CASSSAAGSTDAQYF TGTGCCAGCAGCTCCGCGGCGGGAAGCACAGATGCGCAGTATTTT
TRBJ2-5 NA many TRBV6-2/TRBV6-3 CASSRLIQETQYF TGTGCCAGCAGCCGACTCATACAAGAGACCCAGTACTTC
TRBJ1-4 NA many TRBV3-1 CASSQGPEKLFF TGTGCCAGCAGCCAAGGTCCTGAAAAACTGTTTTTT
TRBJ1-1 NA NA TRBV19 CASKRGGEAKAEAFF TGTGCCAGTAAAAGGGGAGGAGAAGCCAAAGCTGAAGCTTTCTTT
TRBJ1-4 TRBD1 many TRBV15 CATSSFQTGAREKLFF TGTGCCACCAGCAGTTTTCAGACAGGGGCGAGGGAAAAACTGTTTTTT